The present entry profiles one T cell receptor (beta chain) with its context. Its specificity is not known. The data were obtained in a study of identical twins. Through template switching, a universal primer site was introduced, and the cDNA contained unique molecular identifiers. One entry per CDR3 protein, called by TCRdb with MiXCR from the 5' RACE reads. Altogether about 920,000 distinct CDR3 sequences are present, roughly an eighth being singletons, with the ten largest covering around 1.5%. Study-wide points: Twins' surplus sharing was weaker for beta out-of-frame sequences.

Germline values: CDR1 SNHLY, CDR2 FYNNEI. This CDR3 contains 15 residues. Trimming at V came to 4 bases and at J to 7 bases, leaving 5 bases not matched to a gene. A further study also used this sample, focusing on yellow fever vaccine responses in identical twins.

This sequence originates from a woman between 18 and 29 years old in good health. V gene TRBV2 combines with J gene TRBJ2-1; TRBD2 matches 12 bases. Source material: PBMCs. CDR3 residues: CASSATSGRSNEQFF. The CDR3 bases are TGTGCCAGCAGTGCAACTAGCGGGAGGAGTAATGAGCAGTTCTTC.